The 3 T cell receptor beta chains below come from one sample, sequenced in a study of T cell responses to AZD1222 COVID-19 vaccine. The method was immunoSEQ multiplex PCR; TCRdb's version includes in-frame clones alone and lacks a portion of them. The table includes roughly 140,000 clones, around 83% detected once. The starting material was peripheral blood, obtained on day 0 of MenACWY control vaccination. Receptors were obtained from an adult in good health.

This sequence joins TRBV6-5 and TRBJ1-2; D not certain. Trimming took 7 bases from V and 8 from J, leaving 11 bases between them. CDR1 MNHEY and CDR2 SVGAGI come from the germline V gene. CDR3 length equals 11 residues. CDR3 sequence: CASTEEGGYTF. The CDR3 DNA is TGTGCCAGCACGGAGGAGGGAGGCTACACCTTC.

The sample holds a few counts of this clone. The genes are TRBV11-2 and TRBJ2-7; D gene unclear. The CDR3 is 14 amino acids. Trimming took off 1 base at V and 3 bases at J, with 10 bases between the two ends. Germline CDR1 reads SGHAT; CDR2 reads FQNNGV. CDR3 sequence (DNA): TGTGCCAGCAGCTTAGTATCTGGGGTCTACGAGCAGTACTTC. Translating it yields CASSLVSGVYEQYF.

Written as DNA, the CDR3 is TGTGCCAGCAGCACGGGACAGAGAAATTCACCCCTCCACTTT. This translates into CASSTGQRNSPLHF. The rearrangement uses TRBV5-8 and TRBJ1-6, with 7 positions matching TRBD1. CDR3 length: 14 residues. CDR1 is SGHTS, CDR2 YDEGEE, per germline. After removal of 4 bases from V and 7 bases from J, the junction contained 5 bases not matched to a gene.